This T cell receptor beta chain was captured in a study of blood T cell repertoires in COVID-19. About the research overall: There were acute and convalescent COVID-19 samples, and they came from the United States, Italy and Spain. The analysed material was cDNA or gDNA that came from T cells, B-cell-depleted T cells, or PBMCs.

Per the original data handling: Scientists estimated how many nucleated cells there were by amplifying reference gene primers. The table came from immunoSEQ multiplex PCR; TCRdb's copy has only in-frame clones and leaves some out. The DNA gave D and trimming, while V, J and clone size come from that table. Of fewer than 85,000 clones listed, around 88% are singletons. This clone was observed once. Germline CDR1 reads PRHDT; CDR2 reads FYEKMQ (reference sequence). J lost 4 bases, V lost 2 bases, and 8 bases had no gene match. The CDR3 length is 15 residues. Input material: peripheral blood. The chain uses TRBV13 and TRBJ2-7, with 7 bases matching TRBD1. The receptor was isolated from a man aged 55 to 70 with acute or convalescent COVID-19. The CDR3 reads CASSLWAQGKYEQYF. The DNA of the CDR3 is TGTGCCAGCAGCTTATGGGCACAGGGGAAGTACGAGCAGTACTTC.